The present entry profiles one T cell receptor (beta chain) with its context. This clone was counted a single time. The antigen it recognizes is unknown. No quality values exist for individual bases; no much larger clone is one base distant. There are 15 amino acids in the CDR3, from cysteine to phenylalanine inclusive. Just CDR3 DNA is preserved here, 45 bases in frame from base 1. V lost 1 base and J lost 1 base; the stretch between them is 7 bases long. Looking up the germline V gene yields CDR1 SGHVS and CDR2 FNYEAQ. Whole blood was collected in K2EDTA tubes by collaborating institutions according to the institutions' own protocols. Collaborator samples were shipped for TCRbeta analysis as frozen whole blood, isolated PBMCs, or DNA extracted from either sample type. The data belong to a study of blood T cell repertoires in COVID-19 (dated by TCRdb to the early 2020s). Context from the whole study: The collaborator samples originated in the United States, Italy and Spain and spanned the acute and convalescent phases of COVID-19. The material from the prospective study consisted of cDNA or gDNA derived from T cells, B-cell-depleted T cells, or PBMCs. Subjects who had been exposed to COVID-19, were actively infected with it, or had recovered from it provided the deeply sampled blood TCRbeta repertoires that made up the dataset. The repertoires were released in a freely available public database intended as a resource for research on the immune response to SARS-CoV-2. The samples were drawn from two sources: the first 160 participants of the ongoing ImmuneRACE study, and about 1,300 subjects contributed by 6 global collaborators. A de-identified subject ID, COVID-19 status, age in years and sex were almost always included in the sample metadata. Where available, HLA class I and class II types were obtained from metadata supplied by the sample provider rather than from assay-based typing. What the authors observed across the whole study: The amount of clinical and demographic metadata varied by source and participant and was provided uncurated.

TCRbeta CDR3 regions were amplified from genomic DNA using the immunoSEQ Assay, a bias-controlled multiplex PCR. On the authors' methods: The number of nucleated cells in each sample was estimated by amplification of reference gene primers within the assay. To quantify the absolute abundance of each unique TCRbeta CDR3 rearrangement, sequence reads were collapsed and filtered. Productive Simpson clonality was computed per sample as the square root of Simpson's diversity index over productive rearrangements. What TCRdb holds here is the immuneACCESS table cut down to in-frame rearrangements. Part of the clones is not present; checked against another copy, under half of the missing clones reflect an unresolved V gene, and the others are unexplained. V, J and clone size were drawn from that table, and D and trimming were deduced from the DNA. The sample table shows fewer than 300,000 clones, and 85% are seen once. Of the sample, more than 10% falls within the top ten clones.

Sample: peripheral blood. The V and J genes are TRBV7-6 and TRBJ2-2; no D gene call is confident. This TCR derives from a human donor in a cohort sampled during active COVID-19. The CDR3 reads CASSLGAQNTGELFF. The DNA sequence is TGTGCCAGCAGCTTAGGGGCCCAGAACACCGGGGAGCTGTTTTTT.